This record covers a single TCR beta chain. Other DNA variants within this sample encode the same CDR3. Libraries were prepared by immunoSEQ multiplex PCR; TCRdb keeps only in-frame clonotypes and omits some of them. The sample has roughly 170,000 clones, roughly 92% seen once. This sample is drawn from a study of control samples from healthy donors and cancer patients. This CDR3 is built from 14 residues. Germline V gives CDR1 SGHRS, CDR2 YFSETQ. The V end was cut by 2 bases, the J end by 0 bases, with 8 bases between. Sequences were obtained from blood. This rearrangement joins TRBV5-1 to TRBJ1-1; D is perhaps TRBD1 (6 bases). This TCR came from a woman under 30 in good health. The CDR3: CASSLGQMNTEAFF. The CDR3 DNA is TGCGCCAGCAGCTTAGGACAGATGAACACTGAAGCTTTCTTT.